This T cell receptor (beta chain) was identified in a study of CD8+CD57+ T cells in acquired aplastic anemia. Study at large: Sorted CD4+ and CD8+ cells yielded DNA averaging about 2.9 ug.

The CDR3 has 16 amino acids. Germline V gene lookup returns CDR1 SNHLY and CDR2 FYNNEI. TCR beta VDJ and CDR3 were profiled, and genomic DNA was the template. In TCRdb, the reads were re-called with MiXCR into one record per CDR3 protein. The sample gives about half a million distinct CDR3 sequences, approximately 32% of which show up once; approximately 0.82% is in the top ten. This clonotype was counted only a few times. At one end the junction does not follow the germline gene, possibly because of a read error. Patients included in sequencing had previously demonstrated CD8+CD57+ cell expansion by flow cytometry. By the time of blood sampling, patients had still received no therapy.

The chain links TRBV2 to TRBJ1-3, with D possibly matching TRBD1 (5 bases). Sequenced: sorted CD4+, CD8+, or CD8+CD57+ T cells (not recorded which) from PBMCs. This TCR was recovered from a human donor with aplastic anemia. CDR3 in DNA: TGTACCAGCAGTGAAAACAGGCATATCTCTGGAAACACCATATATTTT. It specifies CTSSENRHISGNTIYF.